This entry describes one T cell receptor (beta chain). The trim removed 2 bases at V and 5 bases at J, leaving 14 bases unmatched. The CDR3 loop spans 18 amino acids. Germline V gene lookup returns CDR1 MNHNS and CDR2 SASEGT. This sample is drawn from a study of blood T cell repertoires in COVID-19. Overall study: The samples span acute and convalescent COVID-19 from the United States, Italy and Spain. Nucleic acid was either cDNA or gDNA, and it came from T cells, B-cell-depleted T cells, or PBMCs.

Original data processing: Nucleated cell number was recorded as an estimate derived from reference gene primer amplification. The table came from immunoSEQ multiplex PCR; TCRdb's copy has only in-frame clones and leaves some out. V and J calls plus clone size are reproduced from that table; the DNA served to infer D and trimming. The data show some 80,000 clones, approximately 84% seen once. The V call is TRBV6-1, the J call TRBJ2-5, with 10 bases aligning to TRBD2. Sequenced sample: peripheral blood. This receptor was obtained from a human donor in a cohort sampled during active COVID-19. The CDR3 nucleotides are TGTGCCAGCAGTGAATACAGGTCATCTAGCGGGAGCTCTGAGACCCAGTACTTC. This gives the protein CASSEYRSSSGSSETQYF.